This record covers a single TCR beta chain. Once RNA had been extracted, it was reverse transcribed into cDNA to act as the sequencing template. Method: immunoSEQ multiplex PCR; TCRdb's copy keeps in-frame clones and lacks some. The sample records about 130,000 clones, around 49% being singletons. The entry originates in a study of CD8+ T cells in alopecia areata. The overall study: Twice a day, 5 to 10 mg of oral tofacitinib was administered to treated patients. The protocol delivered tofacitinib for 6 to 18 months, then withdrew it for 6 months.

From PBMCs, CD4+ and CD8+ T cells were sorted. The sample consisted of CD8+ T cells sorted from blood, taken at week 0. This clonotype was sampled from a human donor with alopecia areata.

CDR3 DNA: TGCGCCAGCAGCTCCGCAGGGACCAACACTGAAGCTTTCTTT. Its protein is CASSSAGTNTEAFF. The V and J genes are TRBV5-1 and TRBJ1-1; the D gene is possibly TRBD1 (5 bases). V was pared by 3 bases and J by 2 bases, with 11 bases between. In germline, CDR1 is SGHRS, CDR2 YFSETQ. CDR3 length: 14 amino acids.